This T cell receptor beta chain came from a study of chemoradiotherapy in HPV16-positive cancers. Findings of the study overall: Candidate HPV-specific clones and E7-related TCR motifs grew in tumor during treatment. HPV-responsive T-cell expansion during chemoradiotherapy was linked to improved recurrence-free survival in HPV16-positive patients. The functional HPV-specific definition rests on just a couple of HPV16-positive patients.

Generated by immunoSEQ multiplex PCR, the TCRdb table keeps only in-frame clones and is missing some. The sample yields tens of thousands of clones, almost 90% seen once. This clone was observed a single time. What it binds is not known. The trim removed 5 bases at V and 3 bases at J, leaving 7 bases unmatched. This CDR3 has 15 residues. Germline loops: CDR1 SGHNT, CDR2 YENEEA. The chain carries TRBV11-3 and TRBJ1-1, with 9 bases lining up with TRBD1. The TCR comes from a human donor with HPV-associated anogenital cancer. Sequencing was performed on blood, taken from a patient who underwent chemoradiotherapy. CDR3 loop: CASSPRTGVDTEAFF. The CDR3 DNA is TGTGCCAGCAGCCCCCGGACAGGGGTGGACACTGAAGCTTTCTTT.